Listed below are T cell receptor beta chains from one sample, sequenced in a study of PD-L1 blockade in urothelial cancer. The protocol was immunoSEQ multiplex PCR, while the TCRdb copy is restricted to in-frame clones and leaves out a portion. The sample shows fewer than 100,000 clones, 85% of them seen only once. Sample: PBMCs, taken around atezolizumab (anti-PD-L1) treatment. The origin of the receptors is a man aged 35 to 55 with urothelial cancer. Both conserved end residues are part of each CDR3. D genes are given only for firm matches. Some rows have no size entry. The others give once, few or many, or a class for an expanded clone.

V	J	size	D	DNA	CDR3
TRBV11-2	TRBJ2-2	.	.	TGTGCCAGCAGCTTAGGACTAGTGAACACCGGGGAGCTGTTTTTT	CASSLGLVNTGELFF
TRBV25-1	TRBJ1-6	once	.	TGTGCCAGCAGTGAATGGGGGGCACCCCTCCACTTT	CASSEWGAPLHF
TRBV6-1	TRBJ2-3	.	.	TGTGCCAGCAGTGAAGGGACTTTGTGGCTGTATTTT	CASSEGTLWLYF
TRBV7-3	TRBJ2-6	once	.	TGTGCCAGCAGCTTTCTCGGGGGTACAAATAGGCCAGGGGCCAACGTCCTGACTTTC	CASSFLGGTNRPGANVLTF
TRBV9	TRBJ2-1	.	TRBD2	TGTGCCAGCAGCGTCGGGACTAGCGGCCTCTCCTACAATGAGCAGTTCTTC	CASSVGTSGLSYNEQFF
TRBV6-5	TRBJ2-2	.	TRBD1	TGTGCCAGCAGTTCCGACAGGGGGCTTTACGGGGAGCTGTTTTTT	CASSSDRGLYGELFF
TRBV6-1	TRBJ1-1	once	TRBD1	TGTGCCAGCAGTGAGGGACAGCCATACAACACTGAAGCTTTCTTT	CASSEGQPYNTEAFF
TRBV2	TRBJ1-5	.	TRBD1	TGTGCCAGCAGTCTACAGGGGCCGAATCAGCCCCAGCATTTT	CASSLQGPNQPQHF
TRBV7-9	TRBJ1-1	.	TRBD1	TGTGCCAGCAGCATAGTCGGGACAGGTGAAGCTTTCTTT	CASSIVGTGEAFF
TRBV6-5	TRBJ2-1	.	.	TGTGCCAGCAGTTTCGGACAGTCCTACAATGAGCAGTTCTTC	CASSFGQSYNEQFF
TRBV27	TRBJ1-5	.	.	TGTGCCAGCAGTTTGGTCGGGGGGCTCCATCAGCCCCAGCATTTT	CASSLVGGLHQPQHF
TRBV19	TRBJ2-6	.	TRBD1	TGTGCCAGTAGGCGGACAGGGCCCTCACCTGGGGCCAACGTCCTGACTTTC	CASRRTGPSPGANVLTF
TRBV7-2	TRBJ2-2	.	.	TGTGCCAGCAGCTCGAGACAGGAGACGAACACCGGGGAGCTGTTTTTT	CASSSRQETNTGELFF
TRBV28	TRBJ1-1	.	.	TGTGCCAGCAGTCGGGTGGCTGAAGCTTTCTTT	CASSRVAEAFF
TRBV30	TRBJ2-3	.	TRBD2	TGTGCCTGGACCTCGGGAGGAGGGTCCACAGATACGCAGTATTTT	CAWTSGGGSTDTQYF
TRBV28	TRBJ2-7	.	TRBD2	TGTGCCAGCAGTTTACTAGCGGGCGAGCAGTACTTC	CASSLLAGEQYF
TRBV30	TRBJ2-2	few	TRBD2	TGTGCGGGGGGAGGGGACACCGGGGAGCTGTTTTTT	CAGGGDTGELFF
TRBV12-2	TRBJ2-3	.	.	TGTGCAAGTCGCTTAGCACAGGGACTAACTAAACTACAGAAGACAGATACGCAGTATTTT	CASRLAQGLTKLQKTDTQYF
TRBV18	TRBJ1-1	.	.	TGTGCCAGCTCACCGGCTCGGGTGACCAACACTGAAGCTTTCTTT	CASSPARVTNTEAFF
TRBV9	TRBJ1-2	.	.	TGTGCCAGCAGCGTTCACGAGTCTAACTATGGCTACACCTTC	CASSVHESNYGYTF
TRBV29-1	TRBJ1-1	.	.	TGCAGCGTTGCCCCGGGCACTGAAGCTTTCTTT	CSVAPGTEAFF
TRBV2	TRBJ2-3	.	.	TGTGCCAGCAGCGAACCTACTAGGTCGGTGGGTTCGGACAGTGGGTATACGCAGTATTTT	CASSEPTRSVGSDSGYTQYF
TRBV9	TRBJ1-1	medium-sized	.	TGTGCCAGCAGCCCATCTGGGGGCGCGGGTACTGAAGCTTTCTTT	CASSPSGGAGTEAFF
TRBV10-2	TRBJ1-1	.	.	TGCGCCAGCAGTGGCAGGGAAATGACTGAAGCTTTCTTT	CASSGREMTEAFF
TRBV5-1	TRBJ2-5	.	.	TGCGCCAGCACCCTGGAGGAGACCCAGTACTTC	CASTLEETQYF
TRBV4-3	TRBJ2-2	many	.	TGCGCCAGCAGCTCGACAGGGACTTTAGGCGGGGAGCTGTTTTTT	CASSSTGTLGGELFF
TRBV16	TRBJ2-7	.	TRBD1	TGTGCCAGCAGCCAATTGGCGACAGGGACCCTCTACGAGCAGTACTTC	CASSQLATGTLYEQYF
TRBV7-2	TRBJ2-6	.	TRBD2	TGTGCCAGCAGCCGTTCGGGGGGCTCTGGGGCCAACGTCCTGACTTTC	CASSRSGGSGANVLTF
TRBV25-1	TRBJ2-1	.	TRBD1	TGTGCCAGCAAGGGACAGCTATCGAATGAGCAGTTCTTC	CASKGQLSNEQFF
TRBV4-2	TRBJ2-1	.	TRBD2	TGTGCCAGCAGCCAAGATTTGGCGGGAGGGGGCTCCTACAATGAGCAGTTCTTC	CASSQDLAGGGSYNEQFF
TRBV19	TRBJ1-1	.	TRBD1	TGTGCCAGTTCCCGGGCAGGGGGCCCTGAAGCTTTCTTT	CASSRAGGPEAFF
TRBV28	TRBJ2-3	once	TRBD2	TGTGCCAGCAGTTCCGAACGGGAGGGCACAGATACGCAGTATTTT	CASSSEREGTDTQYF
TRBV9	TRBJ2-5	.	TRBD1	TGTGCCAGCAGCCTACAGGGGGCAGGAGAGACCCAGTACTTC	CASSLQGAGETQYF
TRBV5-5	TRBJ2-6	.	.	TGTGCCAGCCCCCCCGAAGGGGAGGCTCTTCTGACCACCGGGGCCAACGTCCTGACTTTC	CASPPEGEALLTTGANVLTF
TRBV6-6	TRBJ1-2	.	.	TGTGCCAGCAACCTGACACCCAACTATGGCTACACCTTC	CASNLTPNYGYTF
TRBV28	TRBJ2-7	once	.	TGTGCCAGCAGTTTATGGTCGACATTTAAATCTTTGGAGCAGTACTTC	CASSLWSTFKSLEQYF
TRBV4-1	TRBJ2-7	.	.	TGCGCCAGCAGCCCAATCTCGGGGGAGGCTCCCTACGAGCAGTACTTC	CASSPISGEAPYEQYF
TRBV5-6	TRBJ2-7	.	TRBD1	TGTGCCAGCAGCTCCCACTGGGACAGGGACTGGGGGGGCTCCTCCGAGCAGTACTTC	CASSSHWDRDWGGSSEQYF
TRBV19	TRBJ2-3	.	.	TGTGCCAGTAGTATAGGTTCCCGGGTCGGGGATACGCAGTATTTT	CASSIGSRVGDTQYF
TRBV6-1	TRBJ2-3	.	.	TGTGCCAGCAGTGAAACTTACACAGATACGCAGTATTTT	CASSETYTDTQYF